This TCR beta chain emerged from a study of T cell responses to AZD1222 COVID-19 vaccine. Overall study: Second-dose recipients at about 4 or about 12 weeks were treated as one pooled group. Study-level results: Spike-specific TCR breadth and depth were elevated following two AZD1222 doses.

Turning to this clone: Its cognate antigen is unknown.

This CDR3 comprises 16 residues. Per germline, CDR1 SGHRS and CDR2 YFSETQ. The V segment lost 3 bases and the J segment 8 bases; nucleotides outside the gene matches: 12. Libraries were prepared by immunoSEQ multiplex PCR; TCRdb keeps only in-frame clonotypes and omits some of them. The data show 90,000 to 120,000 clones, about nine tenths seen once. The TCR sequence derives from an adult in good health. The source material was peripheral blood, sampled on day 0 of AZD1222 vaccination. The chain recombines TRBV5-1 with TRBJ2-1, with 9 bases fitting TRBD2. CDR3 bases: TGCGCCAGCAGCTCCGAGCGGGAGGCATGGACCCATGAGCAGTTCTTC. It is translated as CASSSEREAWTHEQFF. The entire variable domain, with the rest obtained from reference TRBV5-1 and TRBJ2-1, is as follows: KAGVTQTPRYLIKTRGQQVTLSCSPISGHRSVSWYQQTPGQGLQFLFEYFSETQRNKGNFPGRFSGRQFSNSRSEMNVSTLELGDSALYLCASSSEREAWTHEQFFGPGTRLTVL.